This T cell receptor (beta chain) was found in a study of T cell responses to AZD1222 COVID-19 vaccine. The CDR3 consists of 13 residues. The V end lost 3 bases, the J end lost 5 bases, and 8 bases lay between the germline ends. Germline CDR1 reads SGDLS; CDR2 reads YYNGEE. A note on this clone: Its antigen is not identified.

Study findings and constraints: Sampling captured repertoires only after the peak T cell response.

Data came from immunoSEQ multiplex PCR; TCRdb stores just in-frame clones and leaves some out. The data show about 170,000 clones, more than 80% seen once. The chain recombines TRBV9 with TRBJ2-2; D gene unclear. The specimen was peripheral blood, collected on day 0 of AZD1222 vaccination. The source is an adult in good health. This CDR3 is CASSAYQTGELFF. CDR3 nucleotides: TGTGCCAGCAGCGCTTATCAGACCGGGGAGCTGTTTTTT. Full variable domain (missing parts from reference TRBV9 and TRBJ2-2): DSGVTQTPKHLITATGQRVTLRCSPRSGDLSVYWYQQSLDQGLQFLIQYYNGEERAKGNILERFSAQQFPDLHSELNLSSLELGDSALYFCASSAYQTGELFFGEGSRLTVL.